This T cell receptor (beta chain) was profiled in a study of T cell responses to AZD1222 COVID-19 vaccine. General study findings and limits: CD4 TCRs covered the whole spike, strongest at regions 160-218 and 743-854. The donors showed a predominance of white British ancestry and of females, with possible underestimation of clonal diversity. Among AZD1222 vaccinees, only five or six were seropositive at baseline.

V was clipped by 5 bases and J by 0 bases; unmatched bases: 5. Germline values: CDR1 LNHDA, CDR2 SQIVND (reference sequence). CDR3 length: 16 residues. As to this clone: Its antigen is currently unknown.

Only in-frame clones appear in the TCRdb table, and some are missing; sequencing was by immunoSEQ multiplex PCR. The repertoire holds 120,000 or so clones, with around nine tenths as singletons. This sequence joins TRBV19 and TRBJ1-5; TRBD1 agrees at 9 bases. The sequences come from peripheral blood, collected on day 0 of AZD1222 vaccination. This receptor was taken from an adult in good health. CDR3 residues: CASSGGTGNSNQPQHF. The CDR3 DNA sequence: TGTGCCAGTAGTGGCGGGACAGGGAATAGCAATCAGCCCCAGCATTTT.